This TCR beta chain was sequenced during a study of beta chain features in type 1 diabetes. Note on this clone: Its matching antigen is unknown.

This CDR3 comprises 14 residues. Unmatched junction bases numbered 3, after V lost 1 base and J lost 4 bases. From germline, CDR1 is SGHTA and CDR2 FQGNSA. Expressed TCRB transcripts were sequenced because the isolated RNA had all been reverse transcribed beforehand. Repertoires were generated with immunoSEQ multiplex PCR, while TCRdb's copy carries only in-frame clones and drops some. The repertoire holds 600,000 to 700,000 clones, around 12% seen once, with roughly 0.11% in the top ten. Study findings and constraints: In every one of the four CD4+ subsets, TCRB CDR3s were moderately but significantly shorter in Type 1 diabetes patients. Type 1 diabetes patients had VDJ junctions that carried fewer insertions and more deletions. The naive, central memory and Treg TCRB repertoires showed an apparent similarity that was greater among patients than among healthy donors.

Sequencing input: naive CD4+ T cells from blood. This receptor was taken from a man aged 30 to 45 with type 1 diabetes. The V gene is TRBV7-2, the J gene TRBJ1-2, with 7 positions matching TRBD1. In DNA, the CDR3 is TGTGCCAGCAGCTTAGGGGACAGCCTCTATGGCTACACCTTC. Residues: CASSLGDSLYGYTF.